This is a list of T cell receptor beta chains from one sample in a study of human T cells and chemical hapten exposure. In TCRdb, the 5' RACE reads were re-called with MiXCR into one record per CDR3 protein. The sample lists 110,000 to 150,000 distinct CDR3 sequences; 4.1% were seen once. All receptors come from a female donor in good health. Both conserved end residues are part of each CDR3. A D gene is named only where the DNA matches it firmly. Expanded clones are given a class, and other clones once, few, many or no size at all.

V	J	size	D	CDR3	DNA
TRBV7-2	TRBJ2-6	.	.	CASTPEGGLARFSGANVLTF	TGTGCCAGCACCCCGGAGGGGGGTCTAGCGAGGTTCTCTGGGGCCAACGTCCTGACTTTC
TRBV6-2/TRBV6-3	TRBJ2-7	many	TRBD2	CASSDPPGRGSSYEQYF	TGTGCCAGCAGCGACCCGCCTGGGCGGGGGAGCTCCTACGAGCAGTACTTC
TRBV24-1	TRBJ2-5	many	.	CATSDPTGASGQETQYF	TGTGCCACCAGTGACCCGACGGGGGCTAGCGGCCAAGAGACCCAGTACTTC
TRBV11-3	TRBJ2-1	few	TRBD1	CASSLGTGWGVDEQFF	TGTGCCAGCAGCTTAGGGACAGGGTGGGGGGTCGATGAGCAGTTCTTC
TRBV20-1	TRBJ2-3	many	.	CSATDGGRTDTQYF	TGCAGTGCCACGGATGGGGGCCGAACAGATACGCAGTATTTT
TRBV20-1	TRBJ2-1	many	.	CSASRLAETYNEQFF	TGCAGTGCTTCTCGTTTAGCGGAGACCTACAATGAGCAGTTCTTC
TRBV4-1	TRBJ1-5	.	TRBD1	CASSQGSGTGGFQPQHF	TGCGCCAGCAGCCAAGGGTCCGGGACAGGGGGCTTTCAGCCCCAGCATTTT
TRBV4-2	TRBJ2-1	many	TRBD2	CASSQATGGRPHLDNEQFF	TGTGCCAGCAGCCAAGCAACGGGGGGTAGGCCTCATCTCGACAATGAGCAGTTCTTC
TRBV20-1	TRBJ1-6	.	.	CSARTELRALNF	TGCAGTGCAAGGACCGAGCTCAGGGCCCTCAACTTT
TRBV29-1	TRBJ2-7	many	TRBD2	CSVDGSGEYEQYF	TGCAGCGTTGACGGTAGCGGGGAATACGAGCAGTACTTC
TRBV7-2	TRBJ1-5	many	.	CATSSLGGSNQPQHF	TGTGCCACCTCGAGCTTAGGAGGGAGCAATCAGCCCCAGCATTTT
TRBV19	TRBJ1-6	few	.	CASSSTGPGNSPLHF	TGTGCCAGTAGTAGTACGGGACCGGGAAATTCACCCCTCCACTTT
TRBV4-2	TRBJ2-7	few	TRBD1	CASSQEGQGLYEQYF	TGTGCCAGCAGCCAAGAGGGACAGGGGCTGTACGAGCAGTACTTC
TRBV5-4	TRBJ2-2	once	.	CASSLNRAGGELFF	TGTGCCAGCAGCTTGAACAGGGCCGGCGGGGAGCTGTTTTTT
TRBV4-2	TRBJ2-7	many	.	CASSQGRGSSYEQYF	TGTGCCAGCAGCCAAGGGCGGGGTAGCTCCTACGAGCAGTACTTC
TRBV27	TRBJ2-1	many	TRBD1	CASSSTDRIDEQFF	TGTGCCAGCAGTTCAACGGACAGGATCGATGAGCAGTTCTTC
TRBV9	TRBJ2-5	many	TRBD2	CASSPLAGGYQETQYF	TGTGCCAGCAGCCCCTTGGCGGGGGGGTACCAAGAGACCCAGTACTTC
TRBV12-3/TRBV12-4	TRBJ2-3	many	TRBD2	CASSTSGGSDTQYF	TGTGCCAGCAGTACTAGCGGGGGTTCGGATACGCAGTATTTT
TRBV2	TRBJ2-7	many	.	CASSLKQSYEQYF	TGTGCCAGCAGCCTAAAACAGTCCTACGAGCAGTACTTC
TRBV29-1	TRBJ2-3	many	TRBD1	CSVVQGSTDTQYF	TGCAGCGTTGTACAGGGGAGCACAGATACGCAGTATTTT
TRBV29-1	TRBJ1-2	many	.	CSVDETGYTF	TGCAGCGTTGACGAGACTGGCTACACCTTC
TRBV6-2/TRBV6-3	TRBJ1-6	few	.	CASSYGGSGSPLHF	TGTGCCAGCAGTTATGGGGGGAGCGGTTCACCCCTCCACTTT
TRBV7-8	TRBJ1-1	few	.	CASSLGSGPNTEAFF	TGTGCCAGCAGCCTAGGGTCGGGCCCGAACACTGAAGCTTTCTTT
TRBV4-2	TRBJ2-5	many	TRBD1	CASSQGTGGAETQYF	TGTGCCAGCAGCCAAGGGACAGGGGGCGCAGAGACCCAGTACTTC
TRBV5-1	TRBJ2-7	many	TRBD2	CASSRGLAGGYEQYF	TGCGCCAGCAGTCGGGGACTAGCGGGGGGGTACGAGCAGTACTTC
TRBV28	TRBJ2-5	few	TRBD1	CASSFDRVAETQYF	TGTGCCAGCAGCTTCGACAGGGTAGCAGAGACCCAGTACTTC
TRBV20-1	TRBJ1-6	many	.	CSAKVGASPRLYNSPLHF	TGCAGTGCTAAAGTAGGGGCCTCCCCGCGACTCTATAATTCACCCCTCCACTTT
TRBV24-1	TRBJ2-2	many	.	CATNSNTGELFF	TGTGCCACCAACAGCAACACCGGGGAGCTGTTTTTT
TRBV5-1	TRBJ1-1	many	.	CASSFRNTEAFF	TGCGCCAGCAGCTTCCGAAACACTGAAGCTTTCTTT
TRBV6-2/TRBV6-3	TRBJ1-2	.	TRBD1	CASSSGTGDRYTF	TGTGCCAGCAGTTCCGGAACAGGGGATCGCTACACCTTC
TRBV7-8	TRBJ2-3	.	TRBD1	CASRHQTGQGARTDTQYF	TGTGCCAGCAGGCACCAGACGGGACAGGGGGCAAGGACAGATACGCAGTATTTT
TRBV5-6	TRBJ2-3	.	TRBD1	CASSSGTVRGTDTQYF	TGTGCCAGCAGTTCCGGGACAGTGCGGGGCACAGATACGCAGTATTTT
TRBV4-2	TRBJ1-1	many	.	CASSQDGRRTEAFF	TGTGCCAGCAGCCAAGACGGCCGGAGGACTGAAGCTTTCTTT
TRBV10-3	TRBJ1-1	many	.	CAISALGNTEAFF	TGTGCCATCAGTGCTCTCGGAAACACTGAAGCTTTCTTT
TRBV18	TRBJ1-1	many	TRBD1	CASSPSGTGDVEAFF	TGTGCCAGCTCACCATCCGGGACAGGGGACGTTGAAGCTTTCTTT
TRBV6-5	TRBJ2-3	many	.	CASSRGGQGVTDTQYF	TGTGCCAGCAGTCGGGGGGGACAGGGAGTCACAGATACGCAGTATTTT
TRBV7-2	TRBJ2-1	many	TRBD2	CASSLSGAGAYNEQFF	TGTGCCAGCAGCTTATCCGGCGCGGGGGCCTACAATGAGCAGTTCTTC
TRBV3-1	TRBJ2-7	many	.	CASSRTWDAYEQYF	TGTGCCAGCAGTCGTACTTGGGATGCCTACGAGCAGTACTTC
TRBV7-2	TRBJ2-3	.	.	CASSPWTGTDTQYF	TGTGCCAGCAGCCCCTGGACGGGCACAGATACGCAGTATTTT
TRBV13	TRBJ1-2	.	.	CASSLPMDKADGYTF	TGTGCCAGCAGCTTGCCGATGGATAAGGCCGATGGCTACACCTTC
TRBV5-4	TRBJ2-6	few	.	CASSLPRQHSSGANVLTF	TGTGCCAGCAGCTTACCACGGCAGCATTCCTCTGGGGCCAACGTCCTGACTTTC
TRBV6-5	TRBJ2-7	many	.	CASRKTTGGTYEQYF	TGTGCCAGCAGGAAAACGACAGGCGGCACCTACGAGCAGTACTTC
TRBV3-1	TRBJ2-7	.	.	CASSPSWGATYEQYF	TGTGCCAGCAGCCCGAGCTGGGGTGCTACTTACGAGCAGTACTTC
TRBV28	TRBJ2-7	many	.	CASRRGYEQYF	TGTGCCAGCAGGAGGGGCTACGAGCAGTACTTC
TRBV4-2	TRBJ2-3	many	.	CASRTTGNSDTQYF	TGTGCCAGCAGGACCACAGGGAACTCGGATACGCAGTATTTT
TRBV15	TRBJ2-1	many	TRBD2	CATSRVWTAGGNEQFF	TGTGCCACCAGCAGAGTTTGGACAGCGGGGGGCAATGAGCAGTTCTTC
TRBV13	TRBJ2-4	few	.	CASSLGLAKNIQYF	TGTGCCAGCAGCTTGGGTCTAGCCAAAAACATTCAGTACTTC
TRBV5-5	TRBJ1-6	many	TRBD1	CASSFGTGRNNSPLHF	TGTGCCAGCAGCTTCGGGACAGGGCGCAATAATTCACCCCTCCACTTT
TRBV11-2	TRBJ2-5	many	.	CASSFQGATQYF	TGTGCCAGCAGCTTCCAGGGAGCGACCCAGTACTTC
TRBV7-2	TRBJ1-5	many	TRBD1	CASSFQSQGAQPQHF	TGTGCCAGCAGCTTTCAAAGCCAGGGGGCTCAGCCCCAGCATTTT
TRBV3-1	TRBJ2-1	many	TRBD2	CASSQAKRGGYYNEQFF	TGTGCCAGCAGCCAAGCGAAGCGGGGGGGCTACTACAATGAGCAGTTCTTC
TRBV11-2	TRBJ2-2	few	.	CASSSMWGRVTGELFF	TGTGCCAGCAGCTCAATGTGGGGCCGTGTCACCGGGGAGCTGTTTTTT
TRBV20-1	TRBJ1-3	many	.	CSARPGHRNTIYF	TGCAGTGCTAGGCCGGGACACAGAAACACCATATATTTT